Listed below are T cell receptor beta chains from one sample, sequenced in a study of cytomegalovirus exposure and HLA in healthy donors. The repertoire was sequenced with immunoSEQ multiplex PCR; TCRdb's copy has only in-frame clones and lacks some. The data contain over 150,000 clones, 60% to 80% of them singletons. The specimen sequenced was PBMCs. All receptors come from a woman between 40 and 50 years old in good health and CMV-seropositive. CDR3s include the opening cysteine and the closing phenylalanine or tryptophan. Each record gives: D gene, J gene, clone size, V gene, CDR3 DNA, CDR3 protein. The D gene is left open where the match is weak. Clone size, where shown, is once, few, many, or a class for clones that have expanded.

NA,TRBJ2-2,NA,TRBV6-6,TGTGCCAGCAGTTCTACTAAAGCCACCGGGGAGCTGTTTTTT,CASSSTKATGELFF
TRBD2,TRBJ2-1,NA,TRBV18,TGTGCCAGCTCACCACGGGCGGGAGACACCTACAATGAGCAGTTCTTC,CASSPRAGDTYNEQFF
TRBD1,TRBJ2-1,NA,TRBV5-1,TGCGCCAGCAGCTTTCCCACAGGGGTCAATGAGCAGTTCTTC,CASSFPTGVNEQFF
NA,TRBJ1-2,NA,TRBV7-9,TGTGCCAGCAGCTTGGCGGACATCTATGGCTACACCTTC,CASSLADIYGYTF
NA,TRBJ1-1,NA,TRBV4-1,TGCGCCAGCAGCCCTTCAGAAAACACTGAAGCTTTCTTT,CASSPSENTEAFF
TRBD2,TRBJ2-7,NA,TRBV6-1,TGTGCCAGCAGGAGCGGGGGGAGCTCCTACGAGCAGTACTTC,CASRSGGSSYEQYF
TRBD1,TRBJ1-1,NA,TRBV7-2,TGTGCCAGCAGCACTCCGGACAGGGGGCGACAGGCTTTCTTT,CASSTPDRGRQAFF
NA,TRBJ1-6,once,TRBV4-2,TGTGCCAGCAGCCAAGATCGAAGCAATTATAATTCACCCCTCCACTTT,CASSQDRSNYNSPLHF
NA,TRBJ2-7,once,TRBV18,TGTGCCAGCTCACCAACCCTTGTTGGCAGGGGCTACGAGCAGTACTTC,CASSPTLVGRGYEQYF
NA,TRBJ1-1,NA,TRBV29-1,TGCAGCGCTCTACGGGACATTCCGAACACTGAAGCTTTCTTT,CSALRDIPNTEAFF
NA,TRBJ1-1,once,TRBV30,TGTGCCTGGGATTCCATCAGGGGCACTGAAGCTTTCTTT,CAWDSIRGTEAFF
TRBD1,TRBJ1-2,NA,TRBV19,TGTGCCAGTAGTCCGACCCTCACCGGGACAGGGGGCTACACCTTC,CASSPTLTGTGGYTF
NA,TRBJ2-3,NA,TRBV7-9,TGTTCCAGCAGCTTGTACACAGATACGCAGTATTTT,CSSSLYTDTQYF
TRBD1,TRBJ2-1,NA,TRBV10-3,TGTGCCATCAGGCGTGCCGGGACAGGGGACTACAATGAGCAGTTCTTC,CAIRRAGTGDYNEQFF
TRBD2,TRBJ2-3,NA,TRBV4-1,TGCGCCAGCAGCTCTTCGGGCCGCCCTCCAAGCGGGGACACAGATACGCAGTATTTT,CASSSSGRPPSGDTDTQYF
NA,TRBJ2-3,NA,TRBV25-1,TGTGCCAGCAGTGATCCAGGGAGGGATACGCAGTATTTT,CASSDPGRDTQYF
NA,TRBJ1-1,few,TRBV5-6,TGTGCCAGCAGCCCAAACGCCGGGCAGCCACAGGGGAACACTGAAGCTTTCTTT,CASSPNAGQPQGNTEAFF
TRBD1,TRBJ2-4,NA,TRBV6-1,TGTGCCAGCAGCTCCGGGACAGCAAAAAACATTCAGTACTTC,CASSSGTAKNIQYF
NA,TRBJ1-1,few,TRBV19,TGTGCCAGTAGTCCTTACAGGGCACAGAACACTGAAGCTTTCTTT,CASSPYRAQNTEAFF
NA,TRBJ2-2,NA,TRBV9,TGTGCCAGCAGCGTATCCACGAACACCGGGGAGCTGTTTTTT,CASSVSTNTGELFF
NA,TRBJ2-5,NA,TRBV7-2,TGTGCCAGCAGCTTAGGGGTAGCGGCCCAAGAGACCCAGTACTTC,CASSLGVAAQETQYF
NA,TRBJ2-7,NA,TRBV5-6,TGTGCCAGCAGCGCCCTACTAGATCCCCTCTACGAGCAGTACTTC,CASSALLDPLYEQYF
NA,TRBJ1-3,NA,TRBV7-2,TGTGCCAGCAGCCCCAGGGTCTCTGGAAACACCATATATTTT,CASSPRVSGNTIYF
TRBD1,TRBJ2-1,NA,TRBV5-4,TGTGCCAGCAGCCGGACAGGGGGCAATGAGCAGTTCTTC,CASSRTGGNEQFF
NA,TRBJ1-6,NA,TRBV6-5,TGTGCCAGCAGAGCCGAGCGGTTCCACTTT,CASRAERFHF
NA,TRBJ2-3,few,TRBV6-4,TGTGCCAGCAGTGTGCAGGAATCAGATACGCAGTATTTT,CASSVQESDTQYF
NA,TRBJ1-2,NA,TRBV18,TGTGCCAGCTCACCAAACACAGTGGATGGCTACACCTTC,CASSPNTVDGYTF
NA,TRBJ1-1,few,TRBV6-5,TGTGCCAGCAGTCAGTCGGGGGTCGGCTCCACTGAAGCTTTCTTT,CASSQSGVGSTEAFF
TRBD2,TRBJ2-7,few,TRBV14,TGTGCCAGCAGCCGGGGACTAGCGGGAGGAGTAGAAGAGCAGTACTTC,CASSRGLAGGVEEQYF
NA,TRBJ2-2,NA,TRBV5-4,TGTGCCAGCAGCTCCAACAGGAACACCGGGGAGCTGTTTTTT,CASSSNRNTGELFF
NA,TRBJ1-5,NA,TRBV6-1,TGTGCCAGCAGCCTCGGAGGGAGGGGGGATCAGCCCCAGCATTTT,CASSLGGRGDQPQHF
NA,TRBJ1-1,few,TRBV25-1,TGTGCCAGCAGTGAAGACGGGACGGCGGGGACTGAAGCTTTCTTT,CASSEDGTAGTEAFF
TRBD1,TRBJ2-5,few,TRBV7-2,TGTGCCATAAGACAGGGATCAGAGACCCAGTACTTC,CAIRQGSETQYF
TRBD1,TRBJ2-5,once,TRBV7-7,TGTGCCAGCAGCTTGGACAGGCAAGAGACCCAGTACTTC,CASSLDRQETQYF
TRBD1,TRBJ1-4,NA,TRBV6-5,TGTGCCAGCAGTTTCCAGGGGGCTGAAAAACTGTTTTTT,CASSFQGAEKLFF
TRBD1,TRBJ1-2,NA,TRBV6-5,TGTGCCAGCAGTTGGACAGGGGGTAATGGCTACACCTTC,CASSWTGGNGYTF
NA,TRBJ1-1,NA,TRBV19,TGTGCCAGTAGCCCGGGGGGAGAGAACACTGAAGCTTTCTTT,CASSPGGENTEAFF
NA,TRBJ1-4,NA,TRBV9,TGTGCCAGCAGCGTAGGGGTGCACCGAACGAACAGTGAAAAACTGTTTTTT,CASSVGVHRTNSEKLFF
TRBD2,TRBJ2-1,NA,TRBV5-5,TGTGCCAGCAGCCTTAGCGGGGGACCATACAATGAGCAGTTCTTC,CASSLSGGPYNEQFF
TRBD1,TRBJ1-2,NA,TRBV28,TGTGCCAGCAGTTTATTGGCAGGGGGGGGCTACACCTTC,CASSLLAGGGYTF
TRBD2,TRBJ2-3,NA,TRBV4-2,TGTGCCAGCAGCCAGGAGACTAGCGGGAGAGGAGATACGCAGTATTTT,CASSQETSGRGDTQYF
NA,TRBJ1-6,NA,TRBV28,TGTGCCAGCAGTTTCCGACTAGGGGGGGGTTCACCCCTCCACTTT,CASSFRLGGGSPLHF
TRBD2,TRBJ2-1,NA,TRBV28,TGTGCCAGCAGTTTCCCAAGCGGGGGGACGAATGAGCAGTTCTTC,CASSFPSGGTNEQFF
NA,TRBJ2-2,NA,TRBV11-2,TGTGCCAGCAACGAGCGGACAGATCACACCGGGGAGCTGTTTTTT,CASNERTDHTGELFF
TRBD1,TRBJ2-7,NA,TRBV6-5,TGTGCCAGCAGCCAAGGGACAGGGATGGGGGAGCAGTACTTC,CASSQGTGMGEQYF
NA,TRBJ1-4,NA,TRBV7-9,TGTGCCAGCAGCCGGGGGAGGACAACAGAATATTTTGAAAAACTGTTTTTT,CASSRGRTTEYFEKLFF
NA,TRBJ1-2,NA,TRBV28,TGTGCCAGCAACCCTGGGGGGGGAATCGACTATGGCTACACCTTC,CASNPGGGIDYGYTF
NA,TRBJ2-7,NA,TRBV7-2,TGTGCCAGCACGGCACAGGGCTACGAGCAGTACTTC,CASTAQGYEQYF